A selection of T cell receptor beta chains follows, all from one sample in a study of blood T cell repertoires in COVID-19. The data were produced by immunoSEQ multiplex PCR, yet TCRdb's version contains in-frame clones alone and is incomplete. The sample lists approximately 270,000 clones; 89% were seen once. Sequencing used peripheral blood. These receptors were collected from a man between 45 and 60 years old with acute or convalescent COVID-19. Both conserved end residues are part of each CDR3. The order of the fields is CDR3 DNA, CDR3 protein, J gene, D gene, V gene, clone size. The D gene is left open where the match is weak. Expanded clones are given a class, and other clones once, few, many or no size at all.

CDR3nt: TGTGCCACCGAAGGCTACCCGGGGACCCAGTACTTC; CDR3aa: CATEGYPGTQYF; j_gene: TRBJ2-5; d_gene: NA; v_gene: TRBV24-1; abundance: NA
CDR3nt: TGTGCCAGCGGGGATACACAGGGGGCATGGGGCTACACCTTC; CDR3aa: CASGDTQGAWGYTF; j_gene: TRBJ1-2; d_gene: TRBD1; v_gene: TRBV6-5; abundance: once
CDR3nt: TGTGCCAGCAGCTCAGGGGCCTCAGAGACCCAGTACTTC; CDR3aa: CASSSGASETQYF; j_gene: TRBJ2-5; d_gene: NA; v_gene: TRBV11-2; abundance: NA
CDR3nt: TGTGCCAGCAGCTCGACAGGTTTATATGGCTACACCTTC; CDR3aa: CASSSTGLYGYTF; j_gene: TRBJ1-2; d_gene: NA; v_gene: TRBV11-2; abundance: NA
CDR3nt: TGTGCCAGCAAACCGGGACAGGGGTTTGAACAGCCCCAGCATTTT; CDR3aa: CASKPGQGFEQPQHF; j_gene: TRBJ1-5; d_gene: TRBD1; v_gene: TRBV6-6; abundance: NA
CDR3nt: TGTGCCAGCAGCAAAGGGGGAGGCTCCTACGAGCAGTACTTC; CDR3aa: CASSKGGGSYEQYF; j_gene: TRBJ2-7; d_gene: NA; v_gene: TRBV21-1; abundance: NA
CDR3nt: TGTGCCAGCTCGAAGACCAAACAGGGGAACACTGAAGCTTTCTTT; CDR3aa: CASSKTKQGNTEAFF; j_gene: TRBJ1-1; d_gene: NA; v_gene: TRBV27; abundance: once
CDR3nt: TGCGCCAGCAGCCGCGACTTGAACACTGAAGCTTTCTTT; CDR3aa: CASSRDLNTEAFF; j_gene: TRBJ1-1; d_gene: NA; v_gene: TRBV5-1; abundance: few
CDR3nt: TGTGCCAGCAGCCATCCAACCATCCGAGACAGGGTTTCTGAAAAACTGTTTTTT; CDR3aa: CASSHPTIRDRVSEKLFF; j_gene: TRBJ1-4; d_gene: TRBD1; v_gene: TRBV3-1/TRBV3-2; abundance: once
CDR3nt: TGTGCCAGCATGGGGACCGGGACAGGGCTGCCTGAAGCTTTCTTT; CDR3aa: CASMGTGTGLPEAFF; j_gene: TRBJ1-1; d_gene: TRBD1; v_gene: TRBV2; abundance: NA
CDR3nt: TGTGCCAGCAGCCTATCAAGCGGGGCGAACACTGAAGCTTTCTTT; CDR3aa: CASSLSSGANTEAFF; j_gene: TRBJ1-1; d_gene: NA; v_gene: TRBV9; abundance: few
CDR3nt: TGTGCCAGCAGCCCCGGGACTAGCAGTTACGAGCAGTACTTC; CDR3aa: CASSPGTSSYEQYF; j_gene: TRBJ2-7; d_gene: TRBD2; v_gene: TRBV3-1/TRBV3-2; abundance: NA
CDR3nt: TGCGCCAGCAGCCAGAGGACAGGACGCACAGATACGCAGTATTTT; CDR3aa: CASSQRTGRTDTQYF; j_gene: TRBJ2-3; d_gene: TRBD1; v_gene: TRBV4-1; abundance: NA
CDR3nt: TGTGCCATCAGTGCTCGACAGGGGGGCGAAAAACTGTTTTTT; CDR3aa: CAISARQGGEKLFF; j_gene: TRBJ1-4; d_gene: TRBD1; v_gene: TRBV10-3; abundance: NA
CDR3nt: TGTGCCACCAGCAGAGGGATGGGACTGACCTCTGGAAACACCATATATTTT; CDR3aa: CATSRGMGLTSGNTIYF; j_gene: TRBJ1-3; d_gene: NA; v_gene: TRBV15; abundance: NA
CDR3nt: TGTGCCAGCAGCTTAGGGGAAATAAACCGGTTCTTC; CDR3aa: CASSLGEINRFF; j_gene: TRBJ2-1; d_gene: NA; v_gene: TRBV5-4; abundance: NA
CDR3nt: TGTGCCAGCTCACCGAGTGACGGTGGGGGGGAGACCCAGTACTTC; CDR3aa: CASSPSDGGGETQYF; j_gene: TRBJ2-5; d_gene: NA; v_gene: TRBV18; abundance: NA
CDR3nt: TGTGCCAGCAGCCCCGGGACTGGTCTCTACGAGCAGTACTTC; CDR3aa: CASSPGTGLYEQYF; j_gene: TRBJ2-7; d_gene: NA; v_gene: TRBV7-3; abundance: NA